The next 18 T cell receptor beta chains were all read from a single sample in a study of cytomegalovirus exposure and HLA in healthy donors. Use of 60 Vbeta and 13 Jbeta primers characterized the PCR. Using immunoSEQ multiplex PCR, the repertoire was profiled, and TCRdb retains in-frame clones only, with some absent. The table has about 180,000 clones, just under 85% seen once. Input material: PBMCs. Receptor source: a girl aged 10 to 17 in good health and CMV-seropositive.

The chain is built from TRBV30 and TRBJ1-1, with 8 bases matching TRBD1. The CDR3 length is 14 residues. Germline V lookup: CDR1 GTSNPN, CDR2 SVGIG (reference sequence). V shed 4 bases and J 5 bases; nucleotides not matched to a gene: 9. This CDR3 reads CAWTGQGGRTEAFF. The DNA for the CDR3 is TGTGCCTGGACCGGACAGGGAGGACGAACTGAAGCTTTCTTT.

This clone was found once. The chain links TRBV7-3 to TRBJ1-3; tentatively, D is TRBD1 (5 bases). V gave up 4 bases and J gave up 1 base, with 8 bases separating them. The CDR3 is made up of 14 amino acids. Germline CDR1 SGHTA, CDR2 FQGTGA. The CDR3 DNA sequence: TGTGCCAGCAGCTCAGGGCTTTCTGGAAACACCATATATTTT. This gives the protein CASSSGLSGNTIYF.

The chain carries TRBV2 and TRBJ1-5; 7 bases fit TRBD1. There are 14 residues in the CDR3. Germline trimming cut 6 bases from V and 5 bases from J; bases unmatched to any gene: 7. Germline V gene sequence: CDR1 SNHLY, CDR2 FYNNEI. The CDR3 reads CASRQRGPDQPQHF. The CDR3 DNA reads TGTGCCAGCAGACAAAGGGGGCCTGATCAGCCCCAGCATTTT.

This clone turned up a few times. This chain links TRBV7-2 with TRBJ1-1, with 8 bases matching TRBD1. The ends lost 6 bases at V and 5 bases at J; junction bases unmatched: 5. CDR1 SGHTA and CDR2 FQGNSA come from the germline V gene. This CDR3 is built from 13 residues. The CDR3 loop is CASRQGVRTEAFF. The CDR3, as DNA: TGTGCCAGCAGACAGGGGGTCCGAACTGAAGCTTTCTTT.

This clone came up once. The genes are TRBV4-1 and TRBJ1-5; no clear D. Germline lookup yields CDR1 MGHRA and CDR2 YSYEKL. The CDR3 is made up of 14 amino acids. V lost 0 bases to trimming and J lost 9 bases, with 12 bases between them. CDR3 nucleotide sequence: TGCGCCAGCAGCCAAGAAGGAGCTCTTAGGCCCCAGCATTTT. Translation gives CASSQEGALRPQHF.

The chain combines TRBV9 with TRBJ1-2; D unclear. V dropped 0 bases and J dropped 4 bases, with 7 bases sitting between them. This CDR3 is 13 amino acids long. Germline CDR1 and CDR2: SGDLS and YYNGEE. Written as DNA, the CDR3 is TGTGCCAGCAGCGTAGATGACTTCTATGGCTACACCTTC. It yields the protein CASSVDDFYGYTF. Based on the CDR3 plus reference TRBV9 and TRBJ1-2, the full variable domain is DSGVTQTPKHLITATGQRVTLRCSPRSGDLSVYWYQQSLDQGLQFLIQYYNGEERAKGNILERFSAQQFPDLHSELNLSSLELGDSALYFCASSVDDFYGYTFGSGTRLTVV.

The chain uses TRBV2 and TRBJ1-3; D not resolved. V was shortened by 2 bases and J by 10 bases, with 12 bases between the two germline ends. CDR1 and CDR2 from the germline V gene are SNHLY and FYNNEI. The CDR3 loop spans 13 amino acids. CDR3 region: CASSEWRRRTIYF. The CDR3 region has the DNA TGTGCCAGCAGTGAATGGAGGAGGAGGACCATATATTTT.

The rearrangement joins TRBV6-1 to TRBJ2-7; D possibly corresponds to TRBD1 (5 bases). The V end lost 2 bases, the J end lost 3 bases, and 20 bases lay between the germline ends. This CDR3 region has 17 residues. CDR1 MNHNS and CDR2 SASEGT come from the germline V gene. CDR3 DNA sequence: TGTGCCAGCAGTGAAAACAGTTGGGCGACAGTGGGCTACGAGCAGTACTTC. This gives the protein CASSENSWATVGYEQYF.

This chain links TRBV9 with TRBJ2-3; no reliable D call. The germline V gene encodes CDR1 SGDLS and CDR2 YYNGEE. Trimming took off 4 bases at V and 3 bases at J, with 9 bases between the two ends. The CDR3 runs to 13 residues. CDR3: CASSPSVTDTQYF. CDR3 coding DNA: TGTGCCAGCAGCCCGAGTGTTACAGATACGCAGTATTTT.

The CDR3, as DNA: TGTGCCTGGACCCCCGGAGGCCCCAATTCACCCCTCCACTTT. This codes for CAWTPGGPNSPLHF. The chain joins TRBV30 to TRBJ1-6; D is undetermined. With 4 bases removed from V and 7 bases from J, the gap between germline ends came to 14 bases. The CDR3 totals 14 residues. CDR1 GTSNPN and CDR2 SVGIG come from the germline V gene (reference sequence).

The chain has TRBV15 and TRBJ1-1; D may be TRBD1 (6 bases). The CDR3 consists of 14 residues. Germline CDR1 reads LNHNV; CDR2 reads YYDKDF (reference sequence). V dropped 9 bases and J dropped 4 bases, with 18 bases sitting between them. The CDR3 region is CATRSTGMGTEAFF. For the CDR3, the DNA is TGTGCCACGAGGAGTACAGGGATGGGCACTGAAGCTTTCTTT.

The CDR3 is CASSPRDRAGTEAFF. DNA of the CDR3: TGTGCCAGCAGCCCCAGGGACAGGGCTGGCACTGAAGCTTTCTTT. V and J are TRBV7-9 and TRBJ1-1; TRBD1 matches at 9 bases. Germline V lookup: CDR1 SEHNR, CDR2 FQNEAQ (reference sequence). CDR3 length equals 15 residues. Trimming at V came to 5 bases and at J to 4 bases, leaving 8 bases not matched to a gene.

The V and J genes are TRBV7-2 and TRBJ2-2; D may be TRBD2 (5 bases). Germline V gene data show CDR1 as SGHTA and CDR2 as FQGNSA. The CDR3 is 11 residues long. Trimming cost V 5 bases and J 14 bases, with 12 bases left between them. CDR3 residues: CASSRRTGLFF. In DNA form, the CDR3 reads TGTGCCAGCAGCCGCCGGACGGGACTGTTTTTT.

The chain recombines TRBV7-9 with TRBJ2-1; D is perhaps TRBD2 (6 bases). The CDR3 loop spans 16 amino acids. Germline V gives CDR1 SEHNR, CDR2 FQNEAQ (reference sequence). The V end was cut by 4 bases, the J end by 1 base, with 14 bases between. The CDR3 region is CASSSFSSESYNEQFF. Here the CDR3 DNA reads TGTGCCAGCAGCTCCTTTTCTAGCGAGTCCTACAATGAGCAGTTCTTC.

This clone was seen a few times. The rearrangement joins TRBV7-9 to TRBJ1-1; no reliable D call. In germline, CDR1 is SEHNR, CDR2 FQNEAQ (reference sequence). Between the trimmed V and J ends, which lost 2 bases and 0 bases, there was a span of 7 bases. There are 14 residues in the CDR3. In nucleotides, the CDR3 is TGTGCCAGCAGCTTACTAAATTTGAACACTGAAGCTTTCTTT. Protein sequence: CASSLLNLNTEAFF.

CDR3 sequence reads: CASSLLAETYEQYF. The CDR3 DNA reads TGCGCCAGCAGCTTACTAGCGGAAACCTACGAGCAGTACTTC. This sequence joins TRBV5-1 and TRBJ2-7; 8 positions agree with TRBD2. Trimming at V came to 2 bases and at J to 2 bases, leaving 3 bases not matched to a gene. Germline V gene data show CDR1 as SGHRS and CDR2 as YFSETQ. This CDR3 contains 14 residues. Full variable domain (rest looked up from reference TRBV5-1 and TRBJ2-7): KAGVTQTPRYLIKTRGQQVTLSCSPISGHRSVSWYQQTPGQGLQFLFEYFSETQRNKGNFPGRFSGRQFSNSRSEMNVSTLELGDSALYLCASSLLAETYEQYFGPGTRLTVT.

The rearrangement joins TRBV5-6 to TRBJ1-2; 7 nucleotides align to TRBD1. Unmatched junction bases numbered 8, after V lost 2 bases and J lost 7 bases. The CDR3 has 14 residues. Looked up from germline, CDR1 is SGHDT and CDR2 is YYEEEE. The CDR3 sequence: CASSFTGTVGGYTF. The CDR3 nucleotides read TGTGCCAGCAGCTTCACCGGGACAGTAGGTGGCTACACCTTC.

The rearrangement joins TRBV5-6 to TRBJ1-5, with a weak D call TRBD1 (5 bases). Per the germline V gene, CDR1 is SGHDT and CDR2 is YYEEEE. Trimming shortened V by 4 bases and J by 9 bases, and 17 bases separated the two germline ends. CDR3 size: 14 residues. CDR3 protein: CASSRTGTGGPQHF. CDR3 nucleotides: TGTGCCAGCAGCCGAACCGGGACCGGGGGGCCCCAGCATTTT.